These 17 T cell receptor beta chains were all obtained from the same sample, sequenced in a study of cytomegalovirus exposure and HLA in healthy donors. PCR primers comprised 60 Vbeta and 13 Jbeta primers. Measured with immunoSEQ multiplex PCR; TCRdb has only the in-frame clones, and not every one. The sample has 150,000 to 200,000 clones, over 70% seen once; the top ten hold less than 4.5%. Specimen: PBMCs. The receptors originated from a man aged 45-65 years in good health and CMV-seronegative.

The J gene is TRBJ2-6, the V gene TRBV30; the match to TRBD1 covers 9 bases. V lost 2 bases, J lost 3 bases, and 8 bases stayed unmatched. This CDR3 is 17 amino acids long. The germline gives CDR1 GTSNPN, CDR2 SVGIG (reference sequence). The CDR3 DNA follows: TGTGCCTGGAGTACAGGACAGGGGATTGGTGGGGCCAACGTCCTGACTTTC. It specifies CAWSTGQGIGGANVLTF.

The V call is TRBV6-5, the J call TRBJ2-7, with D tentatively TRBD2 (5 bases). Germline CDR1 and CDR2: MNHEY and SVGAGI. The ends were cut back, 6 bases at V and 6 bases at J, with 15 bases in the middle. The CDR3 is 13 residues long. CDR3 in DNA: TGTGCCAGCAGGTCGGATTCCCGGGGCGAGCAGTACTTC. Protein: CASRSDSRGEQYF.

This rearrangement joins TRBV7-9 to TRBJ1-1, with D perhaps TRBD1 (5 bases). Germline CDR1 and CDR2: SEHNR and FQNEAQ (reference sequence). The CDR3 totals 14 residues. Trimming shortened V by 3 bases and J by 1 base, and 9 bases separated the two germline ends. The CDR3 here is CASSLDGGNTEAFF. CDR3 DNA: TGTGCCAGCAGCTTGGACGGGGGGAACACTGAAGCTTTCTTT.

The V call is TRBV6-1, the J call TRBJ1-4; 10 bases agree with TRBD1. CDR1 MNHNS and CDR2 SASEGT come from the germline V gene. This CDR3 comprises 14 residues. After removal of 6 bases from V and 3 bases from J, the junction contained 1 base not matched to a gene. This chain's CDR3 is CASRDRGSNEKLFF. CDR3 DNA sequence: TGTGCCAGCAGGGACAGGGGGTCTAATGAAAAACTGTTTTTT.

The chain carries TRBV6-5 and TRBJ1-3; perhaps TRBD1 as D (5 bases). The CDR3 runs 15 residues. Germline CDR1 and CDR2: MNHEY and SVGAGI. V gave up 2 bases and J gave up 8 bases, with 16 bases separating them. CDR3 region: CASSYDPGQGDTIYF. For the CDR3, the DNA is TGTGCCAGCAGTTACGACCCAGGCCAGGGTGACACCATATATTTT.

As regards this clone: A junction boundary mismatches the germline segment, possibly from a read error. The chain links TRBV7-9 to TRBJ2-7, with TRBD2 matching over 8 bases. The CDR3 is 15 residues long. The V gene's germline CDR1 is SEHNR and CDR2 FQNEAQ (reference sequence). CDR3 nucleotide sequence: TGTTCCAGCAGCTTAGAAGGGCGGCGGGGGGACGAGCAGTACTTC. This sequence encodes CSSSLEGRRGDEQYF. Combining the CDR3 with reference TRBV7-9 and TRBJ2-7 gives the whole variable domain DTGVSQNPRHKITKRGQNVTFRCDPISEHNRLYWYRQTLGQGPEFLTYFQNEAQLEKSRLLSDRFSAERPKGSFSTLEIQRTEQGDSAMYLCSSSLEGRRGDEQYFGPGTRLTVT.

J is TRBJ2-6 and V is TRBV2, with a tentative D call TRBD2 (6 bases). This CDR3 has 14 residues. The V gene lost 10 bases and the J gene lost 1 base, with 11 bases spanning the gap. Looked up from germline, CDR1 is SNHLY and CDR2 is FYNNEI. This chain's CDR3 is CATRRESGANVLTF. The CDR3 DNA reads TGTGCCACTAGGAGGGAGTCTGGGGCCAACGTCCTGACTTTC.

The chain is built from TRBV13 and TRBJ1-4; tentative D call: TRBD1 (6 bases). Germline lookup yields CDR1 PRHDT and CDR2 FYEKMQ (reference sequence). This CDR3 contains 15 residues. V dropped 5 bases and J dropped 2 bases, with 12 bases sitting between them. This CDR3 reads CASSLTGSTNEKLFF. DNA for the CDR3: TGTGCCAGCAGCCTAACAGGGTCCACTAATGAAAAACTGTTTTTT.

CDR3 sequence: CASSLSHRDLGGEQYF. The CDR3 DNA follows: TGTGCCAGCAGCCTCTCTCACCGGGACCTAGGGGGCGAGCAGTACTTC. V and J are TRBV5-6 and TRBJ2-7, with D perhaps matching TRBD1 (6 bases). The CDR3 consists of 16 residues. The germline CDR1 and CDR2 sequences are SGHDT and YYEEEE. Trimming took off 4 bases at V and 6 bases at J, with 23 bases between the two ends. Looking up the rest from reference TRBV5-6 and TRBJ2-7 gives the full variable domain: DAGVTQSPTHLIKTRGQQVTLRCSPKSGHDTVSWYQQALGQGPQFIFQYYEEEERQRGNFPDRFSGHQFPNYSSELNVNALLLGDSALYLCASSLSHRDLGGEQYFGPGTRLTVT.

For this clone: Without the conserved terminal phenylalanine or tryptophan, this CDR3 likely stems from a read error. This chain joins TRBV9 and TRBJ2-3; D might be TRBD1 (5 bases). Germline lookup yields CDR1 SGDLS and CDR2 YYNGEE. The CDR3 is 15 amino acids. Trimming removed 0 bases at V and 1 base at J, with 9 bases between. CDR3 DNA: TGTGCCAGCAGCGTAGGGGGCCATGGCACAGATACGCAGTATCTT. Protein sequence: CASSVGGHGTDTQYL.

As DNA, the CDR3 is TGTGCCAGCAGCTTTGGAGACAGCGTATACAATGAGCAGTTCTTC. It codes for CASSFGDSVYNEQFF. This sequence joins TRBV7-2 and TRBJ2-1; D may be TRBD1 (5 bases). This CDR3 is 15 amino acids long. Trimming cost V 3 bases and J 4 bases, with 13 bases left between them. Germline values: CDR1 SGHTA, CDR2 FQGNSA. The full variable domain, with the rest looked up from reference TRBV7-2 and TRBJ2-1, is GAGVSQSPSNKVTEKGKDVELRCDPISGHTALYWYRQSLGQGLEFLIYFQGNSAPDKSGLPSDRFSAERTGGSVSTLTIQRTQQEDSAVYLCASSFGDSVYNEQFFGPGTRLTVL.

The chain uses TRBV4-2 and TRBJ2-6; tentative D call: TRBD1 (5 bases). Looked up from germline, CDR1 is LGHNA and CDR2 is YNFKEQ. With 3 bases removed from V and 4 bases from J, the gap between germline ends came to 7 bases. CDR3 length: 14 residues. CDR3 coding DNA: TGTGCCAGCAGCCAGACAGCCGGGGCCAACGTCCTGACTTTC. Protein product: CASSQTAGANVLTF.

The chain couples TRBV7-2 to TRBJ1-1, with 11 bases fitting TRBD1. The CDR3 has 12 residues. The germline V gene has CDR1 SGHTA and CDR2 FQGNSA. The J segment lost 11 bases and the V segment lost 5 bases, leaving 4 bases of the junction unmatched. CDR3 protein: CASSLRTGGAFF. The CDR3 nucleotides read TGTGCCAGCAGCCTCCGGACAGGGGGCGCTTTCTTT.

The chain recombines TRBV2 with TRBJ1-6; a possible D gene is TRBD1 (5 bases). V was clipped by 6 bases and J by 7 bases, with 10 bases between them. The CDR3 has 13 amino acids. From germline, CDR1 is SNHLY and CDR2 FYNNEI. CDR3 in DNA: TGTGCCAGCAGGGGAGGGGCCAATTCACCCCTCCACTTT. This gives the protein CASRGGANSPLHF.

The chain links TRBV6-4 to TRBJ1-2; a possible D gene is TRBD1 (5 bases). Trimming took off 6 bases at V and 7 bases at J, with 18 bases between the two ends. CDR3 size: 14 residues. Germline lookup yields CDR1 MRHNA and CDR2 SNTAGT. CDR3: CASRDPQGKLGYTF. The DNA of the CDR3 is TGTGCCAGCAGGGACCCTCAGGGAAAACTTGGCTACACCTTC.

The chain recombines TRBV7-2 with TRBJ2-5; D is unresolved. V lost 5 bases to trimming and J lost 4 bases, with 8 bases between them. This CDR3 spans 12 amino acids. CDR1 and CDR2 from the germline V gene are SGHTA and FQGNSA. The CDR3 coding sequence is TGTGCCAGCAGCGTTTCAGGAGAGACCCAGTACTTC. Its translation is CASSVSGETQYF.

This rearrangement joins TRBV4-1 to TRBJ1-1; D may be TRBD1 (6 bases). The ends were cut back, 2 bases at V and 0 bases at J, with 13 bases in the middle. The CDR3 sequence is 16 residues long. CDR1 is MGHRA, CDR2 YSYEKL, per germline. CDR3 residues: CASSQQSTGLNTEAFF. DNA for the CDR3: TGCGCCAGCAGCCAACAGTCGACAGGATTGAACACTGAAGCTTTCTTT.